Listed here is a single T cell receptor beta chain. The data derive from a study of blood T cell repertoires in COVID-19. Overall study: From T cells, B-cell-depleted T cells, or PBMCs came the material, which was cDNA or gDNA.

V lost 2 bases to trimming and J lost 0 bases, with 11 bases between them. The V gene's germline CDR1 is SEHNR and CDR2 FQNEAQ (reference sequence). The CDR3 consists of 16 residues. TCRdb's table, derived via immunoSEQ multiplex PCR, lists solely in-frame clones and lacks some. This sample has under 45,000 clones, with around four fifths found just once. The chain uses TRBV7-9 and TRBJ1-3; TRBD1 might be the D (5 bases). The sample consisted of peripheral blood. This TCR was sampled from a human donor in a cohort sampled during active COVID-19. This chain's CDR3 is CASSLSGGNSGNTIYF. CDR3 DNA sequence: TGTGCCAGCAGCTTATCGGGGGGAAACTCTGGAAACACCATATATTTT.